Below are 14 T cell receptor beta chains sequenced from a single sample in a study of T-cell reconstitution after alpha-beta-depleted transplantation in children. Unique molecular identifiers tagged the TCRbeta library. From the PCR reads, TCRdb called clonotypes with MiXCR, one entry per CDR3 protein. The profile covers 70,000 to 100,000 distinct CDR3 sequences, with 9% to 15% appearing a single time and 14% taken by the ten largest. Sequencing was performed on PBMCs from the stem cell graft donor, taken from the stem cell graft. Receptor source: a human donor who donated a stem cell graft to a child with inherited bone marrow failure.

The CDR3 coding sequence is TGTGCCACTCGGCACTGGCTAGCGGGGGAGGGGACCCAGTACTTC. Translated: CATRHWLAGEGTQYF. The rearrangement uses TRBV28 and TRBJ2-5; 10 bases fit TRBD2. The CDR3 consists of 15 residues. The germline CDR1 and CDR2 sequences are MDHEN and SYDVKM. V lost 10 bases and J lost 7; bases outside the gene matches: 15.

This clonotype has a handful of counts. This chain links TRBV15 with TRBJ2-1; D may be TRBD2 (5 bases). Germline V gene lookup returns CDR1 LNHNV and CDR2 YYDKDF (reference sequence). The V end was cut by 3 bases, the J end by 8 bases, with 17 bases between. The CDR3 length is 15 residues. CDR3 sequence (DNA): TGTGCCACCAGCAGTATTGGGCTAGCCTGGGATGAGCAGTTCTTC. This translates into CATSSIGLAWDEQFF.

The V and J genes are TRBV4-2 and TRBJ1-2; no clear D gene. V lost 10 bases and J 9 bases, leaving 18 bases between the germline ends. The germline V gene has CDR1 LGHNA and CDR2 YNFKEQ. This CDR3 is 12 amino acids long. In DNA, the CDR3 is TGTGCCATGGGCCCTGGGCTCCGATGCTACACCTTC. This sequence encodes CAMGPGLRCYTF.

The rearrangement uses TRBV5-1 and TRBJ2-3; D not certain. CDR3 length equals 14 residues. V lost 4 bases and J 2 bases, leaving 11 bases between the germline ends. CDR1 and CDR2 from the germline V gene are SGHRS and YFSETQ. The CDR3 DNA is TGCGCCAGCAGCACGGGCCTCTACACAGATACGCAGTATTTT. Protein sequence: CASSTGLYTDTQYF.

This clonotype was seen ten or more times. The J gene is TRBJ2-1, the V gene TRBV28, with TRBD2 matching over 10 bases. Germline CDR1 and CDR2: MDHEN and SYDVKM. Germline trimming cut 5 bases from V and 2 bases from J; bases unmatched to any gene: 6. The CDR3 extends over 16 amino acids. The CDR3 here is CASSVRAGGPYNEQFF. In DNA form, the CDR3 reads TGTGCCAGCAGTGTACGAGCGGGAGGGCCCTACAATGAGCAGTTCTTC.

In its sample, this clonotype was seen many times. The conserved phenylalanine or tryptophan is not found at the CDR3 terminus, so this likely reflects a read error. Here the CDR3 DNA reads TGTGCCAGCAGCTTCGGGACTAGCGGGGGAATGAAGACCCAGTACTTG. Amino acids: CASSFGTSGGMKTQYL. V and J are TRBV7-9 and TRBJ2-5; 14 nucleotides align to TRBD2. CDR1 SEHNR and CDR2 FQNEAQ come from the germline V gene (reference sequence). This CDR3 region has 16 residues. J lost 6 bases, V lost 3 bases, and 6 bases had no gene match.

The CDR3 spells CASSRRRDYGYTF. In nucleotides, the CDR3 is TGTGCCAGCAGCCGTCGACGGGACTATGGCTACACCTTC. V gene TRBV5-8 combines with J gene TRBJ1-2; no definite D call. Germline CDR1 SGHTS, CDR2 YDEGEE. Trimming shortened V by 4 bases and J by 3 bases, and 10 bases separated the two germline ends. CDR3 length: 13 residues.

The chain combines TRBV5-5 with TRBJ2-7, with TRBD1 matching over 7 bases. After removal of 3 bases from V and 12 bases from J, the junction contained 12 bases not matched to a gene. The germline gives CDR1 SGHKS, CDR2 YYEKEE (reference sequence). The CDR3 length is 13 residues. The CDR3 spells CASSSLPQGKRYF. The CDR3 bases are TGTGCCAGCAGCTCCCTCCCACAGGGGAAACGGTACTTC.

There are many counts of this clonotype. The CDR3 spells CSASRQGGPYNEQFF. DNA for the CDR3: TGCAGTGCATCTCGACAGGGGGGGCCCTACAATGAGCAGTTCTTC. The J gene is TRBJ2-1, the V gene TRBV20-1; 9 nucleotides align to TRBD1. With V trimmed by 6 bases and J by 2 bases, 8 bases remained unmatched. The CDR3 covers 15 residues. CDR1 DFQATT and CDR2 SNEGSKA come from the germline V gene (reference sequence).

This clonotype has at least ten counts. The chain combines TRBV12-3 or TRBV12-4 with TRBJ2-7; 10 bases line up with TRBD1. The CDR3 runs 15 residues. The J segment lost 0 bases and the V segment lost 5 bases, leaving 4 bases of the junction unmatched. The CDR3 DNA sequence: TGTGCCAGCAGTGGCGGGACAGGGGCCTCCTACGAGCAGTACTTC. This translates into CASSGGTGASYEQYF.

A word on this clonotype: Since a much larger clone is just one base distant, this may be a read error. The V and J genes are TRBV5-6 and TRBJ1-2; D gene unclear. The CDR3 runs to 12 residues. The V gene's germline CDR1 is SGHDT and CDR2 YYEEEE. The V end lost 7 bases, the J end lost 12 bases, and 19 bases lay between the germline ends. CDR3 loop: CASGSSPSGNTF. Here the CDR3 DNA reads TGTGCCAGCGGCTCCAGTCCCAGCGGCAACACCTTC.

The gene calls are TRBV4-3 and TRBJ2-1; TRBD2 aligns across 7 bases. V shed 0 bases and J 10 bases; nucleotides not matched to a gene: 9. CDR3 length: 15 residues. Germline V gene data show CDR1 as LGHNA and CDR2 as YSLEER. CDR3 DNA: TGCGCCAGCAGCCAAGATTTTGTGTTGGGAGGGGAGCAGTTCTTC. Its translation is CASSQDFVLGGEQFF.

In this sample, this clonotype turned up many times. CDR3 in DNA: TGTGCCAGCAGCTTATCAAATGAGCAGTTCTTC. Translating gives CASSLSNEQFF. V usage is TRBV7-2 and J usage is TRBJ2-1; D not certain. This CDR3 has 11 residues. V shed 2 bases and J shed 7 bases, with 3 bases lying between them. Germline CDR1 and CDR2: SGHTA and FQGNSA.

This chain joins TRBV6-1 and TRBJ2-5; maybe TRBD2 (5 bases). Per the germline V gene, CDR1 is MNHNS and CDR2 is SASEGT. Deletions cut 7 bases from V and 4 bases from J, with 19 bases between. The CDR3 is made up of 15 amino acids. In DNA form, the CDR3 reads TGTGCCAGCAACCTTGAGGGTACATCAGCAGAGACCCAGTACTTC. It specifies CASNLEGTSAETQYF.